This T cell receptor beta chain originates from a study of shared clonotypes between healthy human individuals (dated by TCRdb to the early 2020s). Broadly, across the study: Three men and a couple of women, aged 18 to 49 years, made up the cohort. Libraries were prepared and TCR repertoires were sequenced by different laboratories using diverse techniques, in order to increase sequencing depth and limit assay-specific biases. For each donor, CD4 naive and CD4 memory were each given three plates, CD8 naive was given two plates, and CD8 memory was given one plate. Between about 0.85 and 10 billion PBMCs per donor were obtained by leukapheresis. To estimate repertoire size and how much clonotypes are shared between individuals, the study performed deep sequencing of blood TCR repertoires from about five healthy adults.

Healthy HIV-negative adults with no recently reported acute infections or vaccinations were included as donors. Every donor was a Caucasian adult living in Nashville, Tennessee, USA. CD4+ T cells were enriched by magnetic negative selection; naive cells were then positively selected on CD45RA, and the negative fraction formed the memory subset. Blood was collected by leukapheresis, and PBMCs were isolated by Ficoll-Histopaque density gradient centrifugation and then cryopreserved in liquid nitrogen vapor phase. Analytical flow cytometry was used to check the purity and quantity of each magnetically sorted T cell population. Genomic DNA was isolated from each sorted fraction and quantified by UV absorbance on a Nanodrop 2000c. Using the deep immunoSEQ assay, TCR CDR3 regions were amplified from genomic DNA by multiplex PCR. Extracted genomic DNA from each cell subset was spread evenly across all wells of several immunoSEQ 96-well plates, with each plate serving as a replicate. For sorted subsets, each replicate PCR was loaded with 200 ng genomic DNA, equivalent to 25,000 to 35,000 T cell genomes. Purified libraries were quantified with a Qubit 3.0 fluorometer, sized on a Bioanalyzer 2100, and re-quantified with the KAPA Library Quantification kit. Every immunoSEQ 96-well plate was sequenced on a separate single-read 150-cycle Illumina NextSeq 550 flow cell. In the authors' own workflow: The immunoSEQ output contained only junctional sequences without quality scores, so filtering could not match that applied to full-length reads. Sequences were annotated with PyIR, a Python wrapper for IgBLAST v1.9, using IMGT germline references to assign V/J genes and CDR3. Reads were removed for weak V/J assignments (E-value above 1e-6), missing CDR3, stop codons, out-of-frame junctions, or ambiguous translated residues. V3J clonotypes were defined by identical inferred V gene, J gene, and CDR3 amino acid sequence. To compute the percentage overlap between repertoires, the number of shared unique clonotypes was divided by the size of the smaller repertoire. Repertoire richness was assessed with RTK rarefaction, the Chao1 estimator, and Recon v2.1 estimates of unobserved clonotypes. Generation probabilities were computed with OLGA for all TCRbeta clonotypes obtained by the gDNA method from several donors. Entries here come from immuneACCESS through TCRdb and include only in-frame sequences with V and J called. Some clones fail to appear in such tables; in the studies checked, an unresolved V gene covers under half of the shortfall, and the cause of the remainder is unknown. V, J and clone size are taken as reported in that table, and D and trimming were inferred from the DNA itself. This sample comprises 500,000 to 550,000 clones, about 96% of them detected only once. The ten largest account for 0.05% to 0.07% of the sample.

CDR3 length: 13 amino acids, cysteine to phenylalanine. CDR3 DNA only is kept here, 39 bases in frame from base 1. The CDR1 and CDR2 encoded by the germline V gene are SQVTM and ANQGSEA. V ends up 4 bases short and J 5 bases short, with an unmatched junction base count of 7. Here is what the overall study found, with its caveats: Compared with non-shared clonotypes, the clonotypes found in all four sorted-subset donors had higher generation probabilities. Naive subsets generally had larger estimated clonotype richness than memory subsets did. Roughly 5% of naive CD4, 3% to 3.5% of naive CD8, about 2.4% of memory CD4, and around 0.42% of memory CD8 clonotypes were shared across a handful of donors. Sampling was restricted to blood, and TCR repertoires in tissues likely differ from the TCR repertoires found in blood. Pairwise subsampling led to the expectation that sequencing depth would affect the degree of clonotype sharing among donors. The genetic and exposure-history diversity represented was limited by the small number of donors. Even with the large sequencing depth, rarefaction of the sorted-subset datasets indicated that sequencing was incomplete.

Comments on this clone: Its binding antigen is unknown. Per-base qualities were not stored, and no clone one base away is much larger.

The V and J segments used are TRBV29-1 and TRBJ2-5; the junction holds 7 bases that match TRBD1. Material: naive CD4+ T cells sorted from blood. Taken with the paper, the label for cell subset or site translates to: CD45RA+ positively selected. This TCR was sampled from a woman aged 25 to 45 in good health. The sequenced DNA is TGCAGCGTTGGGGACAGTTATATGGAGACCCAGTACTTC. This sequence encodes CSVGDSYMETQYF.